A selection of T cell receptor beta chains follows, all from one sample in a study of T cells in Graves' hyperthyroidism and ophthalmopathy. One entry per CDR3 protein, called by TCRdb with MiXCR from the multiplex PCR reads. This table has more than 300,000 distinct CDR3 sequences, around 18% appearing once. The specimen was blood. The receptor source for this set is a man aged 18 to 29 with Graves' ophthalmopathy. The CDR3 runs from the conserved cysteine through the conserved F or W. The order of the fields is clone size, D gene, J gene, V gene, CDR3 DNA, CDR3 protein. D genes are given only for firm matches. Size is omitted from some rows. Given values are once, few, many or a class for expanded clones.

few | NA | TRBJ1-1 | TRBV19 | TGTGCCAGTAGTCCCGTCGTGAACACTGAAGCTTTCTTT | CASSPVVNTEAFF
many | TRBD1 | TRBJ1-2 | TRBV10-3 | TGTGCCATCGGTACTGGGGGACAGGGAGGAGGCTACACCTTC | CAIGTGGQGGGYTF
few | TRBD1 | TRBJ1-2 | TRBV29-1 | TGCAGCGTTTATAGCACCGGGACAGGGGGCGCAGGAGGTGATGGCTACACCTTC | CSVYSTGTGGAGGDGYTF
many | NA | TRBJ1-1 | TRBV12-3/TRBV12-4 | TGTGCCAGCAGTTTGGACCCAGGGGTGCGCACTGAAGCTTTCTTT | CASSLDPGVRTEAFF
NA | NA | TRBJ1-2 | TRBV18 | TGTGCCAGCTCACCTGCGGGGGGCGGATATGGCTACACCTTC | CASSPAGGGYGYTF
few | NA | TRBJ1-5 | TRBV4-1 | TGCGCCAGCAGCCCAACTCCGGGGGGGGCGAGCAATCAGCCCCAGCATTTT | CASSPTPGGASNQPQHF
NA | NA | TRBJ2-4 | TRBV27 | TGTGCCAGCAGCAGCACCAAAAACATTCAGTACTTC | CASSSTKNIQYF
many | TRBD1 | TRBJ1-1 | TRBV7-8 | TGTGCCAGCAGTTCAAAGACAGGGGTTAAGAACACTGAAGCTTTCTTT | CASSSKTGVKNTEAFF
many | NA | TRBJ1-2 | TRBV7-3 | TGTGCCAGCAGTTCGGGACTTGAAGGATATGGCTACACCTTC | CASSSGLEGYGYTF
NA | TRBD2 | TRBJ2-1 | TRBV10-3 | TGTGCCATCACTGAGCGGGGGTCTTACAATGAGCAGTTCTTC | CAITERGSYNEQFF
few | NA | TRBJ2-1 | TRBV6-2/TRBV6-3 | TGTGCCAGCAGTTATACGGGGATTAGAAATGAGCAGCTCTTC | CASSYTGIRNEQLF
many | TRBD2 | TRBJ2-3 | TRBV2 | TGTGCCAGCGACGGCCAGCGGGGGGGCCAAGATACGCAGTATTTT | CASDGQRGGQDTQYF
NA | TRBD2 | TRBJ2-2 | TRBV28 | TGTGCCAGCAGTTTCCCTAGCGGGATGAACACCGGGGAGCTGTTTTTT | CASSFPSGMNTGELFF
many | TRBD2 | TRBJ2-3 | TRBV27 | TGTGCCAGCAGTTTACAGCGGGGGGTCCGACACACAGATACGCAGTATTTT | CASSLQRGVRHTDTQYF
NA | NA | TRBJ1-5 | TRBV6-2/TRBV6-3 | TGTGCCAGCAGTTACTCGGGGGTGGGTCAGCCCCAGCATTTT | CASSYSGVGQPQHF
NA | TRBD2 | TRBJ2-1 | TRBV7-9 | TGTGCCAGCACCAACGGGACTAGCGGGGGGCGGGGTGAGCAGTTCTTC | CASTNGTSGGRGEQFF
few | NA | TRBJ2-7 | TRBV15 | TGTGCCACCAGTCAGGACGGGGCAGAGACCTACGAGCAGTACTTC | CATSQDGAETYEQYF